The 26 T cell receptor beta chains in this list originate from one sample, sequenced in a study of beta chain features in type 1 diabetes. The entirety of the isolated RNA underwent reverse transcription, so expressed TCRB transcripts were sequenced. The method was immunoSEQ multiplex PCR; TCRdb's version includes in-frame clones alone and lacks a portion of them. This sample has 450,000 to 600,000 clones, with around 30% found just once. The sequenced material came from naive CD4+ T cells from blood. The origin of the receptors is a man between 18 and 29 years old in good health.

This chain connects TRBV7-8 to TRBJ2-7; maybe TRBD2 (6 bases). V gave up 5 bases and J gave up 4 bases, with 15 bases separating them. The CDR3 spans 14 residues. Looked up from germline, CDR1 is SGHVS and CDR2 is FQNEAQ. The CDR3: CASSRLAPSYEQYF. CDR3 nucleotides: TGTGCCAGCAGCCGGCTAGCGCCCAGTTACGAGCAGTACTTC.

The V call is TRBV18, the J call TRBJ2-6, with 11 bases fitting TRBD2. J lost 0 bases, V lost 4 bases, and 5 bases had no gene match. CDR1 KGHSH and CDR2 LQKENI come from the germline V gene. The CDR3 consists of 18 residues. CDR3 loop: CASSRVTSGSSGANVLTF. CDR3 nucleotide sequence: TGTGCCAGCTCACGCGTTACTAGCGGGAGCTCTGGGGCCAACGTCCTGACTTTC. Based on the CDR3 plus reference TRBV18 and TRBJ2-6, the full variable domain is NAGVMQNPRHLVRRRGQEARLRCSPMKGHSHVYWYRQLPEEGLKFMVYLQKENIIDESGMPKERFSAEFPKEGPSILRIQQVVRGDSAAYFCASSRVTSGSSGANVLTFGAGSRLTVL.

The CDR3 region has the DNA TGTGCCAGCAGCTTAGAGGCTAGCGGGAGTCGAGAGCAGTACTTC. This gives the protein CASSLEASGSREQYF. J is TRBJ2-7 and V is TRBV7-2, with 10 bases lining up with TRBD2. The CDR3 contains 15 residues. Trimming took 1 base from V and 7 from J; bases not matched to a gene: 7. CDR1 and CDR2 (germline): SGHTA, FQGNSA.

The rearrangement joins TRBV7-9 to TRBJ2-7; 8 nucleotides line up with TRBD1. J gave up 3 bases and V 8 bases, and 6 bases lay outside the gene matches. Germline assignment: CDR1 SEHNR and CDR2 FQNEAQ (reference sequence). The CDR3 runs 13 residues. Here the CDR3 DNA reads TGTGCCAGCTCCGGGACAGGAGTCTACGAGCAGTACTTC. This encodes CASSGTGVYEQYF. The whole variable domain, remainder taken from reference TRBV7-9 and TRBJ2-7, is DTGVSQNPRHKITKRGQNVTFRCDPISEHNRLYWYRQTLGQGPEFLTYFQNEAQLEKSRLLSDRFSAERPKGSFSTLEIQRTEQGDSAMYLCASSGTGVYEQYFGPGTRLTVT.

The genes are TRBV5-6 and TRBJ2-3; 7 bases match TRBD1. Germline V gene data show CDR1 as SGHDT and CDR2 as YYEEEE. This CDR3 has 13 residues. V trimming: 3 bases; J trimming: 4 bases; junction bases outside the gene matches: 2. The CDR3 spells CASSYQGADTQYF. As DNA, the CDR3 is TGTGCCAGCAGCTACCAGGGGGCAGATACGCAGTATTTT.

V is TRBV29-1 and J is TRBJ1-1; D is undetermined. Trimming took off 5 bases at V and 4 bases at J, with 8 bases between the two ends. Germline values: CDR1 SQVTM, CDR2 ANQGSEA. This CDR3 is 11 amino acids long. The CDR3 DNA is TGCAGCGTTCGGTTGGGCACTGAAGCTTTCTTT. As protein: CSVRLGTEAFF.

This clone was picked up a small number of times. The chain couples TRBV20-1 to TRBJ2-7, with D uncertain. Trimming removed 6 bases at V and 2 bases at J, with 8 bases between. The V gene's germline CDR1 is DFQATT and CDR2 SNEGSKA (reference sequence). This CDR3 contains 11 residues. DNA of the CDR3: TGCAGTGCCGCCGGACCCTACGAGCAGTACTTC. This gives the protein CSAAGPYEQYF.

This clone was counted between two and nine times. The rearrangement uses TRBV6-6 and TRBJ2-7; the D gene is possibly TRBD1 (6 bases). CDR3 length equals 13 residues. CDR1 is MNHNY, CDR2 SVGAGI, per germline (reference sequence). Trimming removed 6 bases from V and 5 bases from J, with 14 bases in between. This CDR3 is CASRITGIDEQYF. The CDR3 region has the DNA TGTGCCAGCAGGATTACAGGGATCGACGAGCAGTACTTC.

The chain employs TRBV4-2 and TRBJ2-1; TRBD2 matches at 7 bases. V was clipped by 4 bases and J by 4 bases; unmatched bases: 7. CDR3 length: 15 residues. CDR1 is LGHNA, CDR2 YNFKEQ, per germline. The CDR3: CASSRGSGIYNEQFF. The CDR3 region has the DNA TGTGCCAGCAGCCGAGGGAGCGGGATATACAATGAGCAGTTCTTC.

The J gene is TRBJ2-1, the V gene TRBV6-6, with 12 nucleotides matching TRBD1. This CDR3 is 14 amino acids long. V lost 6 bases to trimming and J lost 8 bases; unmatched junction nucleotides: 5. Germline V gives CDR1 MNHNY, CDR2 SVGAGI (reference sequence). The DNA for the CDR3 is TGTGCCAGCAGCCGGGACAGGGGGCGGGATGAGCAGTTCTTC. Translating it yields CASSRDRGRDEQFF.

The V gene is TRBV7-9, the J gene TRBJ2-5, with TRBD2 matching 7 bases. The CDR3 length is 18 residues. Germline CDR1 reads SEHNR; CDR2 reads FQNEAQ (reference sequence). The trim removed 3 bases at V and 2 bases at J, leaving 15 bases unmatched. DNA of the CDR3: TGTGCCAGCAGCTTGGGGACCCGGGCTAGCGGATGGCAAGAGACCCAGTACTTC. Protein: CASSLGTRASGWQETQYF.

This chain uses TRBV30 with TRBJ1-5; no definite D call. The ends were cut back, 3 bases at V and 4 bases at J, with 16 bases in the middle. The CDR3 totals 15 residues. The germline V gene encodes CDR1 GTSNPN and CDR2 SVGIG (reference sequence). CDR3 sequence reads: CAWRDPLGANQPQHF. In DNA, the CDR3 is TGTGCCTGGAGGGACCCCCTGGGCGCGAATCAGCCCCAGCATTTT.

The sample holds a few counts of this clone. The chain joins TRBV5-1 to TRBJ2-4; D is possibly TRBD1 (5 bases). Germline V lookup: CDR1 SGHRS, CDR2 YFSETQ. CDR3 length: 14 amino acids. The V end lost 1 base, the J end lost 7 bases, and 12 bases lay between the germline ends. CDR3 in DNA: TGCGCCAGCAGCTTGCAAGGGGCTACGAACATTCAGTACTTC. Its protein is CASSLQGATNIQYF.

Remarks on this clone: Other DNA sequences from this sample encode an identical CDR3 as well. This rearrangement joins TRBV7-3 to TRBJ2-7; D may be TRBD2 (5 bases). Per germline, CDR1 SGHTA and CDR2 FQGTGA. CDR3 length equals 14 residues. Deletions cut 5 bases from V and 1 base from J, with 12 bases between. DNA of the CDR3: TGTGCCAGCAGCCTGGCGGGCTCGTCCTACGAGCAGTACTTC. Translation gives CASSLAGSSYEQYF.

This clone was counted only a few times. Other DNA sequences in this specimen translate into the identical CDR3. The DNA of the CDR3 is TGTGCCAGCTCACCCGACAGGGCAGATACGCAGTATTTT. It is translated as CASSPDRADTQYF. The chain has TRBV18 and TRBJ2-3; 7 nucleotides line up with TRBD1. Germline CDR1 reads KGHSH; CDR2 reads LQKENI. The trim removed 3 bases at V and 4 bases at J, leaving 1 base unmatched. The CDR3 has 13 amino acids.

The rearrangement links TRBV7-9 to TRBJ2-1; D might be TRBD2 (6 bases). The CDR3 contains 13 residues. V was trimmed by 2 bases and J by 10 bases, leaving 12 bases between them. Germline V gene sequence: CDR1 SEHNR, CDR2 FQNEAQ (reference sequence). The CDR3 protein is CASSLISGPEQFF. The CDR3, as DNA: TGTGCCAGCAGCTTAATTAGCGGTCCCGAGCAGTTCTTC.

The V gene is TRBV9, the J gene TRBJ2-4; D is ambiguous. V gave up 8 bases and J gave up 6 bases, with 15 bases separating them. CDR3 size: 13 residues. The germline V gene has CDR1 SGDLS and CDR2 YYNGEE. The CDR3 loop is CASALDPINIQYF. Here the CDR3 DNA reads TGTGCCAGTGCGCTGGACCCTATAAACATTCAGTACTTC.

This clone was seen more than once but under ten times. The chain couples TRBV12-5 to TRBJ2-1; the D gene is possibly TRBD2 (5 bases). The CDR3 length is 14 residues. Germline CDR1 reads LGHNT; CDR2 reads FRNRAP. V lost 6 bases and J lost 3, with 12 bases in between. CDR3 in DNA: TGTGCTAGTGGCTCAGGAGGAATCTACAATGAGCAGTTCTTC. Translation: CASGSGGIYNEQFF. The full variable domain, with the rest looked up from reference TRBV12-5 and TRBJ2-1, is DARVTQTPRHKVTEMGQEVTMRCQPILGHNTVFWYRQTMMQGLELLAYFRNRAPLDDSGMPKDRFSAEMPDATLATLKIQPSEPRDSAVYFCASGSGGIYNEQFFGPGTRLTVL.

A single count supports this clone. V gene TRBV6-1 combines with J gene TRBJ2-2; D is possibly TRBD1 (6 bases). The V end was cut by 4 bases, the J end by 3 bases, with 15 bases between. The germline V gene encodes CDR1 MNHNS and CDR2 SASEGT. The CDR3 spans 16 residues. CDR3 region: CASSGNRELDTGELFF. In nucleotides, the CDR3 is TGTGCCAGCAGTGGAAACAGGGAACTGGACACCGGGGAGCTGTTTTTT.

This clone was observed a few times. The same CDR3 can be traced to other DNA sequences in this sample. The chain recombines TRBV7-2 with TRBJ2-1; no clear D gene. The CDR3 contains 13 residues. Germline lookup yields CDR1 SGHTA and CDR2 FQGNSA. Trimming cost V 5 bases and J 4 bases, with 9 bases left between them. The DNA of the CDR3 is TGTGCCAGCAGCCGCGACACTTACAATGAGCAGTTCTTC. The encoded protein is CASSRDTYNEQFF.

This clone was seen only a few times. The identical CDR3 is also encoded by other nucleotide sequences in the sample. The chain links TRBV7-2 to TRBJ2-3; D not resolved. V was trimmed by 3 bases and J by 4 bases, leaving 8 bases between them. The CDR3 totals 13 residues. In germline, CDR1 is SGHTA, CDR2 FQGNSA. CDR3: CASSFVAADTQYF. The DNA of the CDR3 is TGTGCCAGCAGCTTTGTCGCTGCAGATACGCAGTATTTT.

This clone was seen more than once but under ten times. The J gene is TRBJ1-5, the V gene TRBV7-2; 8 bases agree with TRBD1. The germline gives CDR1 SGHTA, CDR2 FQGNSA. V dropped 5 bases and J dropped 7; count of bases not matched to a gene: 7. The CDR3 covers 14 residues. CDR3 residues: CASSAYRGWQPQHF. DNA of the CDR3: TGTGCCAGCAGCGCTTACAGGGGGTGGCAGCCCCAGCATTTT.

This clone was counted a few times. In the same sample, other DNA sequences code for this CDR3. This rearrangement joins TRBV30 to TRBJ2-7, with a weak D call TRBD1 (6 bases). This CDR3 has 13 amino acids. Germline assignment: CDR1 GTSNPN and CDR2 SVGIG (reference sequence). Trimming took off 2 bases at V and 7 bases at J, with 15 bases between the two ends. The CDR3 reads CAWSRQGKGEQYF. CDR3 nucleotide sequence: TGTGCCTGGAGTAGGCAGGGGAAAGGGGAGCAGTACTTC. The full variable domain, with the rest looked up from reference TRBV30 and TRBJ2-7, is SQTIHQWPATLVQPVGSPLSLECTVEGTSNPNLYWYRQAAGRGLQLLFYSVGIGQISSEVPQNLSASRPQDRQFILSSKKLLLSDSGFYLCAWSRQGKGEQYFGPGTRLTVT.

The V call is TRBV25-1, the J call TRBJ1-1, with 7 nucleotides matching TRBD1. This CDR3 has 14 amino acids. V dropped 3 bases and J dropped 4; count of bases not matched to a gene: 5. Germline assignment: CDR1 MGHDK and CDR2 SYGVNS. The CDR3, as DNA: TGTGCCAGCAGTGATCCCAGGGGGAGCACTGAAGCTTTCTTT. It encodes CASSDPRGSTEAFF.

This clone was picked up a small number of times. Other DNA sequences from this sample encode an identical CDR3 as well. V usage is TRBV10-3 and J usage is TRBJ2-6; D tentatively fits TRBD1 or TRBD2 (5 bases each). The CDR3 runs 18 residues. Germline values: CDR1 ENHRY, CDR2 SYGVKD. V lost 3 bases and J 2 bases, leaving 17 bases between the germline ends. The CDR3 region has the DNA TGTGCCATCAGTGATCATCGGGACGGTACGGCTGGGGCCAACGTCCTGACTTTC. This encodes CAISDHRDGTAGANVLTF.

This chain joins TRBV10-3 and TRBJ2-1, with D perhaps TRBD1 (5 bases). Germline loops: CDR1 ENHRY, CDR2 SYGVKD. The CDR3 loop spans 15 amino acids. V was pared by 4 bases and J by 0 bases, with 10 bases between. CDR3 protein: CAISVARDSYNEQFF. For the CDR3, the DNA is TGTGCCATCAGTGTAGCCAGGGACTCCTACAATGAGCAGTTCTTC.